This T cell receptor (beta chain) is from a study of blood T cell repertoires in COVID-19. Followed over time, Seattle patients had been enrolled while infection was active. Germline trimming cut 7 bases from V and 2 bases from J; bases unmatched to any gene: 5. Looked up from germline, CDR1 is MDHEN and CDR2 is SYDVKM. CDR3 length: 14 residues. Sequenced by immunoSEQ multiplex PCR; TCRdb stores in-frame clones only, minus some. The sample lists a few hundred thousand clones, roughly nine tenths occurring once. The clonotype comes from a woman younger than 45 with COVID-19, enrolled during active disease. The source material was peripheral blood. This chain connects TRBV28 to TRBJ2-1; 7 bases fit TRBD1. The DNA of the CDR3 is TGTGCCAGCACGATGACAGGGACCTACAATGAGCAGTTCTTC. It translates to CASTMTGTYNEQFF.